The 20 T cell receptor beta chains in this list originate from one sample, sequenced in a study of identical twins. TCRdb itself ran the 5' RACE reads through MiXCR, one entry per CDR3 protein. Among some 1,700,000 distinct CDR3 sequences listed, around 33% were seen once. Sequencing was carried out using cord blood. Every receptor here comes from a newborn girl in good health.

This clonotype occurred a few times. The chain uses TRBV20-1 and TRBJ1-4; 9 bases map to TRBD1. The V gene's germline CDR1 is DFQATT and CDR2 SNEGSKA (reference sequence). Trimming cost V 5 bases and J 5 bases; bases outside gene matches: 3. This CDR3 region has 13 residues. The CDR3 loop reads CSAAGQGNEKLFF. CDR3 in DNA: TGCAGTGCTGCGGGACAGGGAAATGAAAAACTGTTTTTT.

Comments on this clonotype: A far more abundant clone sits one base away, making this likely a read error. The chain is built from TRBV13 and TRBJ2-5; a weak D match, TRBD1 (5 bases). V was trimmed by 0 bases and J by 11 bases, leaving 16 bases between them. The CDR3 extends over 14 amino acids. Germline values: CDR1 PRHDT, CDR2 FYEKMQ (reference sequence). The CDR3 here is CASSLGQGFYGQYF. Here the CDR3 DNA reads TGTGCCAGCAGCTTAGGGCAGGGATTCTACGGGCAGTACTTC. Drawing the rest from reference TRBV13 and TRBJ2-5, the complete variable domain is AAGVIQSPRHLIKEKRETATLKCYPIPRHDTVYWYQQGPGQDPQFLISFYEKMQSDKGSIPDRFSAQQFSDYHSELNMSSLELGDSALYFCASSLGQGFYGQYFGPGTRLLVL.

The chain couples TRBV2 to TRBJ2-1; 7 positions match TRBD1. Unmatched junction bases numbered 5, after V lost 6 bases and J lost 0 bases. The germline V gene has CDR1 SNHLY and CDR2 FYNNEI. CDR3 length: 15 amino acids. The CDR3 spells CASRGQISSYNEQFF. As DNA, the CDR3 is TGTGCCAGCAGGGGACAGATCAGCTCCTACAATGAGCAGTTCTTC.

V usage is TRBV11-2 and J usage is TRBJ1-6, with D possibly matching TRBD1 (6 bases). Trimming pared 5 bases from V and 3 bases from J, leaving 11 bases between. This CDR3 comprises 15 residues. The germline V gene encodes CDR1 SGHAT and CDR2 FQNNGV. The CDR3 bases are TGTGCCAGCAGCAGGACAGTGTTCTATAATTCACCCCTCCACTTT. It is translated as CASSRTVFYNSPLHF.

This CDR3 is CASSLAAGGAFF. In DNA, the CDR3 is TGTGCCAGCAGCTTAGCCGCAGGGGGGGCTTTCTTT. The gene calls are TRBV5-6 and TRBJ1-1; 7 bases are shared with TRBD1. Trimming at V came to 2 bases and at J to 11 bases, leaving 6 bases not matched to a gene. Germline-derived CDR1 and CDR2 are SGHDT and YYEEEE. This CDR3 has 12 residues.

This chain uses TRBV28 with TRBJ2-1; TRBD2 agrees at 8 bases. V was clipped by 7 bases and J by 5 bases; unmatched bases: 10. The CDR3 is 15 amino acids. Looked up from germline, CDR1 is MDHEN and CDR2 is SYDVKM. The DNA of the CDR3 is TGTGCCAGCATCCCGAGCGGGAGTTCGAACAATGAGCAGTTCTTC. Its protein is CASIPSGSSNNEQFF.

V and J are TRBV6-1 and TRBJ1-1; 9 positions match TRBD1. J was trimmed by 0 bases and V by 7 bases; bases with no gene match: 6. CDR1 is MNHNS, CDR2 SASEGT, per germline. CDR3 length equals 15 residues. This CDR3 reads CASIGQGLMNTEAFF. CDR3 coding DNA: TGTGCCAGCATAGGACAGGGGCTCATGAACACTGAAGCTTTCTTT.

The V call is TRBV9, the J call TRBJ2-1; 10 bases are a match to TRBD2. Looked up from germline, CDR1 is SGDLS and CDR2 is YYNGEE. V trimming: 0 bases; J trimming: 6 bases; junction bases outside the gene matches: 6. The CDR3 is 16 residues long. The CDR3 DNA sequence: TGTGCCAGCAGCGTAGCACTCATAGCGGGAGGCAATGAGCAGTTCTTC. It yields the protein CASSVALIAGGNEQFF.

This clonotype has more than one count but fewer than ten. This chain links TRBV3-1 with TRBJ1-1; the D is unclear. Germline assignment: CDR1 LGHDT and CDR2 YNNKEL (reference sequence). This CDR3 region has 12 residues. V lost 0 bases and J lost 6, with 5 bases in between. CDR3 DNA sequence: TGTGCCAGCAGCCAAGATGGGGCTGAAGCTTTCTTT. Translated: CASSQDGAEAFF.

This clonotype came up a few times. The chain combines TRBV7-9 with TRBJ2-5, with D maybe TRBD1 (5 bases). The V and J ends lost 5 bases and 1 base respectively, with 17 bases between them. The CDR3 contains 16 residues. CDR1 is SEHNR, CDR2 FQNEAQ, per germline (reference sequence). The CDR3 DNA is TGTGCCAGCAGCCCACAGGCGCGGATCTTCCAAGAGACCCAGTACTTC. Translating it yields CASSPQARIFQETQYF.

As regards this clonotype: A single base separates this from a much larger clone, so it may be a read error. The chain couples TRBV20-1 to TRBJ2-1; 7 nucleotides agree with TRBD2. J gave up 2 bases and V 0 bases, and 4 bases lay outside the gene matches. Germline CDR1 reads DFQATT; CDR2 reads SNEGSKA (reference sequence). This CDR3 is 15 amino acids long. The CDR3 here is CSARDRGRPYNEQFF. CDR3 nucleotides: TGCAGTGCTAGAGATCGCGGGAGACCCTACAATGAGCAGTTCTTC.

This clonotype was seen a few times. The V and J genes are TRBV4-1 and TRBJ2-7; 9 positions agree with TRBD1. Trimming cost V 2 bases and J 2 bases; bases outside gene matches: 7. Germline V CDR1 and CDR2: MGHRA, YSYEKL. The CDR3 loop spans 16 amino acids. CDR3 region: CASSQPTRDRAYEQYF. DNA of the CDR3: TGCGCCAGCAGCCAACCAACCCGGGACAGGGCCTACGAGCAGTACTTC.

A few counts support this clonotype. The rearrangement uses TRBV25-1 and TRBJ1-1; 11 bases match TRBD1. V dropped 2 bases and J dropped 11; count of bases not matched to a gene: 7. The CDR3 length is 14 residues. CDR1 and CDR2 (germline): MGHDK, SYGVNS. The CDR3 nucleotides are TGTGCCAGCAGTGAAGTCTGGACAGGGGGCGCGGCTTTCTTT. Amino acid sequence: CASSEVWTGGAAFF.

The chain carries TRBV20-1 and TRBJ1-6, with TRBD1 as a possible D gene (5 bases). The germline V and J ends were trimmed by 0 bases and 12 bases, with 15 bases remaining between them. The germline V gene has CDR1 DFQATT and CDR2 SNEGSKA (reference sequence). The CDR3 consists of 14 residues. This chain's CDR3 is CSAREGGFAKPLHF. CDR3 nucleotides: TGCAGTGCTAGAGAGGGGGGGTTCGCTAAACCCCTCCACTTT.

CDR3 DNA: TGTGCCAGCAGCTTGGAACTAGCTAGGCAGTTCTTC. Protein sequence: CASSLELARQFF. This sequence joins TRBV5-6 and TRBJ2-1; TRBD2 might be the D (6 bases). Germline CDR1 SGHDT, CDR2 YYEEEE. V was clipped by 0 bases and J by 12 bases, with 10 bases between them. The CDR3 runs to 12 residues.

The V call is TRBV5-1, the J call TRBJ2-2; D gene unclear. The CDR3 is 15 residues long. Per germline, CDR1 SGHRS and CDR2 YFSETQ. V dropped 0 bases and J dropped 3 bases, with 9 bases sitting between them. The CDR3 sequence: CASSLVGPDTGELFF. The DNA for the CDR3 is TGCGCCAGCAGCTTGGTAGGCCCCGACACCGGGGAGCTGTTTTTT.

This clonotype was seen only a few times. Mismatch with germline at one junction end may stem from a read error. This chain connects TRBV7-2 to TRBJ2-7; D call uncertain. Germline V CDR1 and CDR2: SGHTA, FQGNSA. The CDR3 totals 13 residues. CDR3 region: CASSSGSAYEQYF. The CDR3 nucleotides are TGCGCCAGCAGCTCCGGGTCCGCCTACGAGCAGTACTTC.

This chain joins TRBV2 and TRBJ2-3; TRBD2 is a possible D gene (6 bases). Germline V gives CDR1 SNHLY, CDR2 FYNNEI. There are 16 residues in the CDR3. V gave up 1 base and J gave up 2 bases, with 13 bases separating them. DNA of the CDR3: TGTGCCAGCAGTGAAGGGCTAGCGATAAACACAGATACGCAGTATTTT. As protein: CASSEGLAINTDTQYF.

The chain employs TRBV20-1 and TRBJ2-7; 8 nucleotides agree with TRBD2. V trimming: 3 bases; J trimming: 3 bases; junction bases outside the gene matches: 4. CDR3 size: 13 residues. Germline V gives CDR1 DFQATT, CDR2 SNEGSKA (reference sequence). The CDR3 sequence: CSASGGALYEQYF. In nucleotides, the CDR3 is TGCAGTGCTAGCGGGGGGGCTCTCTACGAGCAGTACTTC.

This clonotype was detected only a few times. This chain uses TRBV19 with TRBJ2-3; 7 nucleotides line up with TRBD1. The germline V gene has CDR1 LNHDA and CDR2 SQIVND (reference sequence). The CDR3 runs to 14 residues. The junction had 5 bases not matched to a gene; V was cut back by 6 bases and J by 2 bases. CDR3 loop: CASRRTGYTDTQYF. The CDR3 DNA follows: TGTGCCAGTAGGCGGACAGGATACACAGATACGCAGTATTTT.